Sequencing of this TCR beta chain was carried out in a study of identifying expanded T cells in peripheral blood. Repertoires were generated with immunoSEQ multiplex PCR, while TCRdb's copy carries only in-frame clones and drops some. The profile covers about 110,000 clones, with around 89% appearing a single time and 8.4% taken by the ten largest. Findings of the study overall: Variance in clone template counts between two-week samples significantly increased with total template count across all healthy donors.

The length of the CDR3 is 17 residues. V dropped 0 bases and J dropped 0 bases, with 13 bases sitting between them. Per germline, CDR1 SGHDN and CDR2 FVKESK. This clone occurred many times. Its cognate antigen is unknown. No infections or other immune events were documented during collection. The V and J genes are TRBV14 and TRBJ2-3; possibly TRBD1 for D (6 bases). Material: blood. The TCR was taken from a person aged 18-70 years in good health. The CDR3 sequence: CASSQDPGASSTDTQYF. As DNA, the CDR3 is TGTGCCAGCAGCCAAGACCCAGGGGCCTCTAGCACAGATACGCAGTATTTT.